This TCR beta chain stems from a study of patients and donors after allogeneic stem cell transplantation. This clonotype was picked up a small number of times. The CDR3 has 11 residues. In germline, CDR1 is DFQATT, CDR2 SNEGSKA (reference sequence). V lost 5 bases and J lost 7, with 11 bases in between. TCRdb independently ran MiXCR on the RT-PCR reads; one entry per CDR3 protein. The sample yields approximately 150,000 distinct CDR3 sequences, about 40% seen once. The genes are TRBV20-1 and TRBJ1-1; TRBD1 might be the D (6 bases). The sequenced sample was blood, either unsorted or a sorted T cell fraction (not recorded which). The TCR comes from a human donor who was either an allogeneic HSCT recipient or a stem cell or donor lymphocyte infusion donor (not recorded which). It is not recorded whose cells these are; they may come from a transplant donor. The DNA for the CDR3 is TGCAGTGCTGAGGGGGGGAGTGAAGCTTTCTTT. This encodes CSAEGGSEAFF.